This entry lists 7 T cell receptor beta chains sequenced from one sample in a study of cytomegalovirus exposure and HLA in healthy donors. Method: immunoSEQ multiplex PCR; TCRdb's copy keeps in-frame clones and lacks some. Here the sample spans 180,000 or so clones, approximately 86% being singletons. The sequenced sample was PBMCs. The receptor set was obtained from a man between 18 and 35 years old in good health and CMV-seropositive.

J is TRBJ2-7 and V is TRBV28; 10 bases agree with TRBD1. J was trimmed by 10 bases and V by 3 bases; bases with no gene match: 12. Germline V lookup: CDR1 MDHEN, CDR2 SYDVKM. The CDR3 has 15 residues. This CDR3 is CASSFYPGQGFAQYF. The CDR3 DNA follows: TGTGCCAGCAGTTTTTACCCGGGACAGGGGTTTGCCCAGTACTTC.

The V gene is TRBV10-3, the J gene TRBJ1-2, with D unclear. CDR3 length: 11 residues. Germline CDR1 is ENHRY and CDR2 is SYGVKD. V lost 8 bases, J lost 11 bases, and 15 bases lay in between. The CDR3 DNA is TGTGCCATCCTGCTGGAGGGTGGTTACACCTTC. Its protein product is CAILLEGGYTF.

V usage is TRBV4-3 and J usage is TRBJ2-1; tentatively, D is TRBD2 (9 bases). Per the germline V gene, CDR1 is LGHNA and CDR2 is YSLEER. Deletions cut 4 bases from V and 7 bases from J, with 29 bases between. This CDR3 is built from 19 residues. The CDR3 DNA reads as TGCGCCAGCAGCCGAGCAGGGGGCGGTCAAAGCGGGAGGCGGAATGAGCAGTTCTTC. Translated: CASSRAGGGQSGRRNEQFF.

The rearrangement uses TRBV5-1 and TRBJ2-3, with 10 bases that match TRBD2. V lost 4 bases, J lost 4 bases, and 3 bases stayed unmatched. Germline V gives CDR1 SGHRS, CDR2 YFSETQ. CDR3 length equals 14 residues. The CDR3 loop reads CASSLAGEADTQYF. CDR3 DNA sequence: TGCGCCAGCAGCCTAGCGGGAGAGGCAGATACGCAGTATTTT.

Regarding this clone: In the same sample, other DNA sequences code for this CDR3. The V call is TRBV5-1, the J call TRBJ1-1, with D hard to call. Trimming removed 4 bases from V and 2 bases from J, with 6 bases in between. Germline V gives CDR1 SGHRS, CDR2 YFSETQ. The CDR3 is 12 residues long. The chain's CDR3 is CASSESNTEAFF. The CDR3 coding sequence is TGCGCCAGCAGCGAGAGTAACACTGAAGCTTTCTTT.

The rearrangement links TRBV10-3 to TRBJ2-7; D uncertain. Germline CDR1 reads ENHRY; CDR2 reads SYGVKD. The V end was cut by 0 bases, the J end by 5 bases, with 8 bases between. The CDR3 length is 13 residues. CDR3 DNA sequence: TGTGCCATCAGTGAGTCGAGTTTCGACGAGCAGTACTTC. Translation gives CAISESSFDEQYF.

CDR3 in DNA: TGTGCCAGTAGTAAACAGGGAGGGCCCACTGAAGCTTTCTTT. It is translated as CASSKQGGPTEAFF. The gene calls are TRBV19 and TRBJ1-1, with TRBD1 as a possible D gene (6 bases). V was clipped by 4 bases and J by 4 bases, with 13 bases between them. The CDR3 sequence is 14 residues long. Looked up from germline, CDR1 is LNHDA and CDR2 is SQIVND (reference sequence).